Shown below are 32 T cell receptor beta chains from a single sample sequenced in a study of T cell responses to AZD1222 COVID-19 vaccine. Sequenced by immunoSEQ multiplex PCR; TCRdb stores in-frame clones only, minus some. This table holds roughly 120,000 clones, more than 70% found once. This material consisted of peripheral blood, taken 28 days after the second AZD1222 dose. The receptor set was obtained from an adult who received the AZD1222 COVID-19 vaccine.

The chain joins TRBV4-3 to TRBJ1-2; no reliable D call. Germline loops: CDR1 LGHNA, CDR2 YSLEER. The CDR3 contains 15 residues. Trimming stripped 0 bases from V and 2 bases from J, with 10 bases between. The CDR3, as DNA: TGCGCCAGCAGCCAAGATGAAAGGGAGAACTATGGCTACACCTTC. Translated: CASSQDERENYGYTF.

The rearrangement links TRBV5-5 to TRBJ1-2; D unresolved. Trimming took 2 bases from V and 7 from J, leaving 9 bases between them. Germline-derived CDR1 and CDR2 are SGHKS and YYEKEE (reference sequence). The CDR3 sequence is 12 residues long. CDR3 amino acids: CASSLGHFGYTF. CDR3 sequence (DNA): TGTGCCAGCAGCTTAGGGCACTTTGGCTACACCTTC.

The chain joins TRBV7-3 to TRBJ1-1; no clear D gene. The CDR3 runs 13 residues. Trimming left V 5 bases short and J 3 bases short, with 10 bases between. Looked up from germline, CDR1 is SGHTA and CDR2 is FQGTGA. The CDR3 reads CASSKSGDTEAFF. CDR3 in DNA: TGTGCCAGCAGCAAGTCAGGAGACACTGAAGCTTTCTTT.

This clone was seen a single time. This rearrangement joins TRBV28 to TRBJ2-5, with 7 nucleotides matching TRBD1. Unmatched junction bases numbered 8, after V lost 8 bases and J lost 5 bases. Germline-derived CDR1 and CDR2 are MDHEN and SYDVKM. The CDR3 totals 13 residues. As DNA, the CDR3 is TGTGCCAGCGGCTTAGGGGGCACGGAGACCCAGTACTTC. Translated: CASGLGGTETQYF.

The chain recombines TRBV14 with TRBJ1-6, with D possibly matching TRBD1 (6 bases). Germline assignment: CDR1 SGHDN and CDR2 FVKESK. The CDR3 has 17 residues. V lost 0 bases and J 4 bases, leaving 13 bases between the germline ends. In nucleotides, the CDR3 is TGTGCCAGCAGCCAAGATATGGGGGCTTGGTATAATTCACCCCTCCACTTT. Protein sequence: CASSQDMGAWYNSPLHF.

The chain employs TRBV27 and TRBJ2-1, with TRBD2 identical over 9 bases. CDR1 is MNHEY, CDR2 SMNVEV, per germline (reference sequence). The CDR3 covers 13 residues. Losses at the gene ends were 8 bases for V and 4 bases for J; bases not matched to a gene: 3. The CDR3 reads CASGTSNYNEQFF. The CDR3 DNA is TGTGCCAGCGGGACTAGCAATTACAATGAGCAGTTCTTC.

CDR3 protein: CASSPSSRNNQPQHF. CDR3 DNA: TGTGCCAGCAGCCCCTCAAGTAGAAATAATCAGCCCCAGCATTTT. V is TRBV5-5 and J is TRBJ1-5; D not certain. Germline-derived CDR1 and CDR2 are SGHKS and YYEKEE (reference sequence). The CDR3 extends over 15 amino acids. With 4 bases removed from V and 4 bases from J, the gap between germline ends came to 15 bases.

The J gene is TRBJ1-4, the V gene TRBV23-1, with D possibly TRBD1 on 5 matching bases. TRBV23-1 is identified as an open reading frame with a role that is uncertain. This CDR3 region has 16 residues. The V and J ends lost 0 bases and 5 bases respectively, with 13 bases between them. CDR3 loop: CASSQSSWDLNEKLFF. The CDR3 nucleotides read TGCGCCAGCAGTCAATCGTCGTGGGACCTAAATGAAAAACTGTTTTTT.

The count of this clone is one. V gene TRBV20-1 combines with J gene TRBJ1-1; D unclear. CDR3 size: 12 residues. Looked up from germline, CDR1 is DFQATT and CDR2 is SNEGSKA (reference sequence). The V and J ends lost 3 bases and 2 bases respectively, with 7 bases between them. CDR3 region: CSASNTNTEAFF. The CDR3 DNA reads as TGCAGTGCTAGTAATACTAACACTGAAGCTTTCTTT.

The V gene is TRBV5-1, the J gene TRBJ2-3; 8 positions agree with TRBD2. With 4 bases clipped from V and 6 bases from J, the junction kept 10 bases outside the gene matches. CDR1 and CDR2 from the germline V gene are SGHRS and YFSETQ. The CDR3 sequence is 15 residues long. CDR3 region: CASSPLAGGRDTQYF. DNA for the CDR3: TGCGCCAGCAGCCCCCTCGCGGGAGGCCGGGATACGCAGTATTTT.

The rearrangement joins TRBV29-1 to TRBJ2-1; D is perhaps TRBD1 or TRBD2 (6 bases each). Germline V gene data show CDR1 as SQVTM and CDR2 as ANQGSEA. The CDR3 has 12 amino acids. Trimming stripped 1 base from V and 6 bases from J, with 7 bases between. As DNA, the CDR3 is TGCAGCGTTGAAGGGGGGGCCAATGAGCAGTTCTTC. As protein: CSVEGGANEQFF.

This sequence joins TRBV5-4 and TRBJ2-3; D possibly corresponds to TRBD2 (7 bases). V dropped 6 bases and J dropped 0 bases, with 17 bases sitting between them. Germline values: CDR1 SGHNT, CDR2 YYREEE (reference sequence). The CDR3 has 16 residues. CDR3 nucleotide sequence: TGTGCCAGCACCCTGGCGGGGGCCACCAGCACAGATACGCAGTATTTT. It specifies CASTLAGATSTDTQYF.

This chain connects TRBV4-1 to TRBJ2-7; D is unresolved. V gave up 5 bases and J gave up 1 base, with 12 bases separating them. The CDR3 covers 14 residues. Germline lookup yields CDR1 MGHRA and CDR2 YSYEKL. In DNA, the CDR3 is TGCGCCAGCAGCTCTCGCGAAAAATCCTACGAGCAGTACTTC. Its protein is CASSSREKSYEQYF.

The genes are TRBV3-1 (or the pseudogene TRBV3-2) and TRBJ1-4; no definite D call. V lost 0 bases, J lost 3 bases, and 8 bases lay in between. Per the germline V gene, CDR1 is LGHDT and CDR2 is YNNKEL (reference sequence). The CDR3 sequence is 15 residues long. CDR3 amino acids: CASSQDMDPNEKLFF. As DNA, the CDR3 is TGTGCCAGCAGCCAAGACATGGATCCTAATGAAAAACTGTTTTTT.

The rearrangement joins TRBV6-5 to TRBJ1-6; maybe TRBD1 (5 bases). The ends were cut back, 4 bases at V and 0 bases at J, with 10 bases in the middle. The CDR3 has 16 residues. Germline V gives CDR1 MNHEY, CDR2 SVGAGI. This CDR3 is CASSFQGASYNSPLHF. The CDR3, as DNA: TGTGCCAGCAGTTTCCAAGGGGCCTCCTATAATTCACCCCTCCACTTT.

The CDR3 DNA sequence: TGTGCCAGCTCACAGCAGACGGGAGGGACTGAAGCTTTCTTT. Protein sequence: CASSQQTGGTEAFF. V gene TRBV18 combines with J gene TRBJ1-1; D not resolved. The CDR3 spans 14 residues. CDR1 is KGHSH and CDR2 is LQKENI in the germline V gene. Trimming shortened V by 4 bases and J by 5 bases, and 14 bases separated the two germline ends.

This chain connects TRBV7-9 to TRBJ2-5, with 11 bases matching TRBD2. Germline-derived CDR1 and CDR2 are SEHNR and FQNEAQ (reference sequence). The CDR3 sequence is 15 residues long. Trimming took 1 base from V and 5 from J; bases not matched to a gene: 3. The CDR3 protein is CASSLGLAGGETQYF. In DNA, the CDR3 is TGTGCCAGCAGCTTAGGGCTAGCGGGAGGTGAGACCCAGTACTTC.

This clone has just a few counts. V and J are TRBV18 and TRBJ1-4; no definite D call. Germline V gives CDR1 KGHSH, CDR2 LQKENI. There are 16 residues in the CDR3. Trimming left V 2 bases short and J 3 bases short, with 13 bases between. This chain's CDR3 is CASSPSATSANEKLFF. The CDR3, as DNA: TGTGCCAGCTCACCAAGCGCAACCAGCGCTAATGAAAAACTGTTTTTT.

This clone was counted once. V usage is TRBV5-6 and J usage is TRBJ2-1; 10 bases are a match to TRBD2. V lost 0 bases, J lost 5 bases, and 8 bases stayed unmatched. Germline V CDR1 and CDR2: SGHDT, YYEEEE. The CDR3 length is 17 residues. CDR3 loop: CASSLDILAGRNNEQFF. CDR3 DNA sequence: TGTGCCAGCAGCTTGGACATACTAGCGGGGAGGAACAATGAGCAGTTCTTC.

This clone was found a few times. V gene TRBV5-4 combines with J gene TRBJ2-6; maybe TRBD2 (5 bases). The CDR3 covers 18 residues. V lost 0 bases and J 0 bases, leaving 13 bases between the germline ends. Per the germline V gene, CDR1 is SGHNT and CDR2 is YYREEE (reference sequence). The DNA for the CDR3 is TGTGCCAGCAGCTTGGCTGGTAGCGAGAGCTCTGGGGCCAACGTCCTGACTTTC. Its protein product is CASSLAGSESSGANVLTF.

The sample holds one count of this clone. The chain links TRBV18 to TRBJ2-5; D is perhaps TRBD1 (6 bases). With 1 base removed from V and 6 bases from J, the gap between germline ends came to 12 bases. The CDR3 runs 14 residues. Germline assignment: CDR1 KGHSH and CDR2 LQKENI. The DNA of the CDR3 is TGTGCCAGCTCACCACTCCCGGACAGCAAGACCCAGTACTTC. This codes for CASSPLPDSKTQYF.

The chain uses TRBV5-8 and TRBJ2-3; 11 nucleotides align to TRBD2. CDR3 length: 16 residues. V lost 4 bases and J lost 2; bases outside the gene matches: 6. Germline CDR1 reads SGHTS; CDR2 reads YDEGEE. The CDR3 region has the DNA TGTGCCAGCAGCAGGAGACTAGCGGGGACCACAGATACGCAGTATTTT. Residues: CASSRRLAGTTDTQYF.

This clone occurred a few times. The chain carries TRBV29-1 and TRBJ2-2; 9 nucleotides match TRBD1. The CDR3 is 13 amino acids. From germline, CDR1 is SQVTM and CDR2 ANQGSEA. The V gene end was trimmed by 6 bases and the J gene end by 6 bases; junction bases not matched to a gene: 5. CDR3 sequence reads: CSVGTGIAGELFF. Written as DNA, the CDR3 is TGCAGCGTCGGGACAGGGATTGCCGGGGAGCTGTTTTTT.

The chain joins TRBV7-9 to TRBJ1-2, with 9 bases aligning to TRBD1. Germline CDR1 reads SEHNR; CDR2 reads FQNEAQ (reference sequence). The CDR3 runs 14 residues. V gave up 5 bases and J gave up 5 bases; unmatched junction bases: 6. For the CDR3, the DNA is TGTGCCAGCAGCCCGTCGGACAGGGGATATGGCTACACCTTC. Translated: CASSPSDRGYGYTF.

CDR3 nucleotides: TGTGCCAGCTCACTAACAGGGACGAAGAGCTCTGGAAACACCATATATTTT. It encodes CASSLTGTKSSGNTIYF. V is TRBV18 and J is TRBJ1-3; D may be TRBD1 (6 bases). V lost 4 bases and J lost 0, with 16 bases in between. CDR1 is KGHSH, CDR2 LQKENI, per germline. The CDR3 is made up of 17 amino acids. The full variable domain, in which reference TRBV18 and TRBJ1-3 provide the parts outside the CDR3, is NAGVMQNPRHLVRRRGQEARLRCSPMKGHSHVYWYRQLPEEGLKFMVYLQKENIIDESGMPKERFSAEFPKEGPSILRIQQVVRGDSAAYFCASSLTGTKSSGNTIYFGEGSWLTVV.

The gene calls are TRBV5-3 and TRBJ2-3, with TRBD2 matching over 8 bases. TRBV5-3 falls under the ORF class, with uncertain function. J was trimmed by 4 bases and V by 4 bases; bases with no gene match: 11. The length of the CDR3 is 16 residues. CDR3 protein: CARSASGGLCADTQYF. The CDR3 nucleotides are TGTGCCAGAAGCGCCTCGGGGGGGCTGTGCGCAGATACGCAGTATTTT.

CDR3 sequence (DNA): TGTGCCAGCAGTGAGCGGACAGGGGGCGGAAACACCATATATTTT. Encoded protein: CASSERTGGGNTIYF. This chain links TRBV6-1 with TRBJ1-3; 11 nucleotides line up with TRBD1. Per germline, CDR1 MNHNS and CDR2 SASEGT. V shed 3 bases and J 4 bases; nucleotides not matched to a gene: 2. The CDR3 covers 15 residues.

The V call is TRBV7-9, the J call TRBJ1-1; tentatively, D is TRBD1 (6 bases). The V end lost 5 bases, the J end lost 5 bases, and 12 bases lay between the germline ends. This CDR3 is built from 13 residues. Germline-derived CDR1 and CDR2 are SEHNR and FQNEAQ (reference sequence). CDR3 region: CASSRQDLTEAFF. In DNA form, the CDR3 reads TGTGCCAGCAGCCGACAGGACCTGACTGAAGCTTTCTTT.

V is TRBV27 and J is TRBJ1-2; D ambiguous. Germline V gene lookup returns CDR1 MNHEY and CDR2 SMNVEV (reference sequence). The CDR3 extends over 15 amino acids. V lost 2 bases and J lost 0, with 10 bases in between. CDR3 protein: CASSLKPAANYGYTF. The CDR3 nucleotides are TGTGCCAGCAGTTTAAAGCCGGCAGCTAACTATGGCTACACCTTC.

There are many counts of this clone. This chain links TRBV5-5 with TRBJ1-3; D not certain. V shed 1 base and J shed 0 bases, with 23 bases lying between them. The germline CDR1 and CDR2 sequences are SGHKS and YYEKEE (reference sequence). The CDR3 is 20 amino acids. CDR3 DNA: TGTGCCAGCAGCTTGTGGTTTTTGGACTTTGAAACCCGCTCTGGAAACACCATATATTTT. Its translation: CASSLWFLDFETRSGNTIYF.

CDR3 coding DNA: TGTGCCAGCAGTTACTCCGCCGGACAGGGAACCTACGAGCAGTACTTC. It specifies CASSYSAGQGTYEQYF. The chain recombines TRBV6-5 with TRBJ2-7; TRBD1 aligns across 8 bases. CDR3 length: 16 residues. The V segment lost 0 bases and the J segment 2 bases; nucleotides outside the gene matches: 6. Germline values: CDR1 MNHEY, CDR2 SVGAGI.

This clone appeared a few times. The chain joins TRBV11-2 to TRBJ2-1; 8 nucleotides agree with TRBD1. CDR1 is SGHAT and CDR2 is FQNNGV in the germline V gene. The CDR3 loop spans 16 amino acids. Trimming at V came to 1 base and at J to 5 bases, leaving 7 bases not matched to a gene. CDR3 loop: CASSLVAGQGNNEQFF. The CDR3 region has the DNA TGTGCCAGCAGCTTAGTCGCTGGACAGGGAAACAATGAGCAGTTCTTC.